This note documents a single T cell receptor (beta chain) sequence. Here immunoSEQ multiplex PCR was the method, and the copy in TCRdb shows in-frame clones only, minus some. The top ten hold just under 3% of the sample, which has some 250,000 clones, around 81% seen once. Unmatched junction bases numbered 9, after V lost 6 bases and J lost 7 bases. From germline, CDR1 is WSHSY and CDR2 SAAADI. There are 14 residues in the CDR3. These data belong to a study of blood T cell repertoires in COVID-19. This TCR came from a woman aged 60-75 years with active or convalescent COVID-19. The sample comprised peripheral blood. The gene calls are TRBV10-2 and TRBJ1-5; 7 nucleotides agree with TRBD1. Here the CDR3 DNA reads TGCGCCAGCAGGACGTCAGGGGGAGGCCAGCCCCAGCATTTT. Translated, it gives CASRTSGGGQPQHF.